This TCR beta chain comes out of a study of OX40 agonist ivuxolimab in advanced cancers. Describing the broader study: Ivuxolimab, which targeted the costimulatory receptor OX40 (CD134), was an agonistic, fully human IgG2 monoclonal antibody. Intravenous ivuxolimab was administered to patients every 2 weeks at six dose levels: 0.01, 0.1, 0.3, 1.5, 3 and 10 mg/kg. Of the roughly 51 dose-escalation patients, hepatocellular carcinoma was present in about 19, melanoma in roughly 15, renal cell carcinoma in 9 and head and neck cancer in 9. In the dose-escalation cohort, around four fifths of patients were male, and the mean age was around 65 years with a range of about 20 to 80. Patients were allowed to have had prior anti-PD-1, anti-PD-L1 or anti-CTLA-4 therapy, and 40% of the dose-escalation patients had previously received checkpoint inhibitors. Partial responses occurred in three dose-escalation patients, of whom one had hepatocellular carcinoma and two had cutaneous melanoma. The purpose of peripheral TCRbeta sequencing was to test whether ivuxolimab changed TCR sequence diversity and led to clonal T-cell expansion. The monotherapy dose-escalation portion (N ≈ 57 patients) of the phase I ivuxolimab trial is reported in the paper. Study-wide findings and limitations: Antigen specificity was not determined for the clonally expanded peripheral T cells. After ivuxolimab, more expanded clones were found on average in CD8+ T cells than in CD4+ T cells. Low levels of normalized T-cell clonal expansion were also seen in some patients who did not respond. In the 0.1-3.0 mg/kg groups, partial responders were among the patients with the lowest normalized peripheral clonal expansion, particularly in CD8+ T cells. At doses of 0.1 to 3.0 mg/kg, clonal expansion of both CD4+ and CD8+ blood T cells was observed from baseline to week 6.

Per the germline V gene, SQVTM is the CDR1 and ANQGSEA is the CDR2. Trimming costs V 5 bases and J 2 bases, and their ends lie 12 bases apart. The CDR3, cysteine through phenylalanine, is 13 amino acids long. CDR3 DNA is the only sequence kept; it has 39 bases, read in frame from the first base. Patients with autoimmune disease history or receiving systemic immunosuppression were excluded from the trial. Peripheral blood for TCR sequencing was drawn from every dose cohort at baseline, at cycle 4 day 1 and at cycle 7 day 1. The samples were taken from a phase I, first-in-human, multicenter, open-label dose-escalation trial of ivuxolimab. Adults with locally advanced or metastatic head and neck squamous cell, hepatocellular, melanoma or renal cell carcinoma were enrolled in the trial. CD4+ and CD8+ T cells were sorted separately from peripheral blood before TCR sequencing. This clone was picked up a small number of times. Which antigen it targets is not known. Base qualities are not provided; no much larger clone lies one nucleotide away.

For sequencing of the TCRbeta CDR3 region, genomic DNA was extracted from the sorted cells. The immunoSEQ Assay was used for sequencing of TCRbeta CDR3 regions. The source is immuneACCESS, and TCRdb retained only in-frame sequences with V and J called. Part of the clones is not carried over; for the studies checked, unresolved V genes explain less than half of this, and the remainder is unexplained. The sample yields about 58,000 clones; approximately 87% were counted once. The top ten hold around 3.3% of the sample. Specimen: CD4+ or CD8+ T cells sorted from blood, collected in a trial of the OX40 agonist ivuxolimab. The receptor comes from an adult with an advanced solid tumor such as melanoma, head and neck, liver or kidney cancer. The V gene is TRBV29-1 and the J gene is TRBJ2-5; the D segment might be TRBD1 or TRBD2, since each matches 6 bases. The nucleotides are TGCAGCGTTACCACAGGGACTCAAGAGACCCAGTACTTC. Translation gives CSVTTGTQETQYF.